The source of this T cell receptor (beta chain) is a study of blood T cell repertoires in COVID-19. For the study at large: Sites across the United States, Italy and Spain contributed samples from acute and convalescent COVID-19. Sample material is recorded as cDNA or gDNA derived from T cells, B-cell-depleted T cells, or PBMCs.

Per the original data handling: Reference gene primer amplification yielded estimated nucleated cell counts. Assay used: immunoSEQ multiplex PCR; TCRdb lists only in-frame clones, some missing. The DNA gave D and trimming, while V, J and clone size come from that table. The sample has about 160,000 clones, 80% to 90% seen once. Germline trimming cut 4 bases from V and 2 bases from J; bases unmatched to any gene: 9. CDR1 SGDLS and CDR2 YYNGEE come from the germline V gene. The CDR3 has 17 amino acids. The chain combines TRBV9 with TRBJ2-5, with 12 bases identical to TRBD2. The TCR sequence derives from a man between 65 and 80 years old with acute or convalescent COVID-19. Sequencing input: peripheral blood. Here the CDR3 reads CASSLTPSGRVQETQYF. In nucleotides, the CDR3 is TGTGCCAGCAGCCTCACTCCTAGCGGGAGGGTACAAGAGACCCAGTACTTC.